The clone carrying this T cell receptor (beta chain) was picked up many times. This entry comes from a study of T cells in Graves' hyperthyroidism and ophthalmopathy. The CDR3 totals 14 residues. Trimming took 5 bases from V and 1 from J, leaving 8 bases between them. Germline lookup yields CDR1 KGHSH and CDR2 LQKENI. Researchers amplified the TCR beta CDR3 regions from RNA transcripts. The HTBI set primed first-round TCR CDR3 RT-PCR. In TCRdb, the multiplex PCR reads were re-called with MiXCR into one record per CDR3 protein. Altogether about 370,000 distinct CDR3 sequences are present, around 15% being singletons, with the ten largest covering approximately 20%.

This TCR was recovered from a woman aged 60-75 years with Graves' ophthalmopathy. The sample was blood. The chain has TRBV18 and TRBJ2-2, with D possibly TRBD1 on 5 matching bases. The CDR3 region is CASSDQGNTGELFF. For the CDR3, the DNA is TGTGCCAGCTCAGACCAGGGGAACACCGGGGAGCTGTTTTTT. The full variable domain, in which reference TRBV18 and TRBJ2-2 provide the parts outside the CDR3, is NAGVMQNPRHLVRRRGQEARLRCSPMKGHSHVYWYRQLPEEGLKFMVYLQKENIIDESGMPKERFSAEFPKEGPSILRIQQVVRGDSAAYFCASSDQGNTGELFFGEGSRLTVL.